This paragraph reports one T cell receptor (beta chain). The data belong to a study of blood T cell repertoires in COVID-19. On the study more broadly: Both acute and convalescent COVID-19 samples were obtained from the United States, Italy and Spain.

CDR1 SGHAT and CDR2 FQNNGV come from the germline V gene. The CDR3 is 15 amino acids. Trimming cost V 4 bases and J 5 bases; bases outside gene matches: 8. In assigning cohorts, the study relied on participant-reported clinical history. In Cohort 3, a recovered donor had either two negative PCRs, clearance, or symptom resolution. Per the original methods: Researchers report that nucleated cell counts were estimated from reference gene primer amplification. Generated by immunoSEQ multiplex PCR, the TCRdb table keeps only in-frame clones and is missing some. The D gene and trimming were derived from the DNA, and the V and J assignments and clone size from that table. The sample yields 330,000 or so clones, roughly 87% seen once.

The sequenced sample was PBMCs or T cells enriched from blood (not recorded which). This chain uses TRBV11-2 with TRBJ2-1; 7 nucleotides agree with TRBD2. The clonotype comes from a woman aged 25 to 39 who had recovered from COVID-19. This CDR3 is CASSYLGGENNEQFF. DNA for the CDR3: TGTGCCAGCAGCTACCTGGGGGGGGAAAACAATGAGCAGTTCTTC.